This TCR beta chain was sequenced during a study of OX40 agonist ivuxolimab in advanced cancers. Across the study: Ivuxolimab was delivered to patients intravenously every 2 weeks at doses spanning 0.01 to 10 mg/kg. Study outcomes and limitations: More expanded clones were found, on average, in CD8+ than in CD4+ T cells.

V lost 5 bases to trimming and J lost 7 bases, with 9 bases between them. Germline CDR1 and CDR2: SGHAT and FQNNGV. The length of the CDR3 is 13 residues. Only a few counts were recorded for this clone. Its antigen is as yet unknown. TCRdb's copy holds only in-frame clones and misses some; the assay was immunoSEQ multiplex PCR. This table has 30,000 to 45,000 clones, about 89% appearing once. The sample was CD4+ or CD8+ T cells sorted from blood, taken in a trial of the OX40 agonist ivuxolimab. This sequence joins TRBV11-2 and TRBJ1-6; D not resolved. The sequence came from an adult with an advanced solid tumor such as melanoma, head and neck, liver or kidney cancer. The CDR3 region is CASSAQENSPLHF. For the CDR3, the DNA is TGTGCCAGCAGCGCGCAGGAGAATTCACCCCTCCACTTT.